This entry lists 29 T cell receptor beta chains sequenced from one sample in a study of Ad26.COV2.S vaccination and SARS-CoV-2 variants. The treatment was: around 19 received Ad26.COV2.S at low or high dose, single or two shots; five or six received placebo; per-sample allocation not given. Each sample was drawn 63 days after the first injection (of vaccine or placebo). Produced via immunoSEQ multiplex PCR; TCRdb's table is partial and in-frame only. The sample lists 400,000 to 500,000 clones; 70% to 90% were seen once. Material: peripheral blood, obtained in a trial of Ad26.COV2.S vaccine versus placebo. The receptors were gathered from a person between 18 and 59 years old who received the Ad26.COV2.S COVID-19 vaccine or a placebo.

The genes are TRBV6-5 and TRBJ2-3; possible D gene TRBD1, 5 bases. The CDR3 loop spans 15 amino acids. Germline assignment: CDR1 MNHEY and CDR2 SVGAGI. V lost 2 bases, J lost 4 bases, and 13 bases lay in between. The chain's CDR3 is CASSYQPRTSDTQYF. The CDR3 coding sequence is TGTGCCAGCAGTTACCAACCGAGGACATCAGATACGCAGTATTTT.

This chain joins TRBV18 and TRBJ2-2; no clear D gene. This CDR3 region has 16 residues. CDR1 KGHSH and CDR2 LQKENI come from the germline V gene. V was shortened by 3 bases and J by 1 base, with 12 bases between the two germline ends. The CDR3 DNA reads TGTGCCAGCTCACCGCACAGCAACCTGAACACCGGGGAGCTGTTTTTT. Protein product: CASSPHSNLNTGELFF.

A single count supports this clone. This chain's CDR3 is CASSQEGRRRSEEQYF. CDR3 coding DNA: TGCGCCAGCAGCCAAGAGGGCAGACGCCGGAGCGAGGAGCAGTACTTC. This chain connects TRBV4-1 to TRBJ2-7; D unresolved. Germline CDR1 is MGHRA and CDR2 is YSYEKL. The CDR3 sequence is 16 residues long. The germline V and J ends were trimmed by 0 bases and 7 bases, with 19 bases remaining between them.

The chain carries TRBV30 and TRBJ2-7, with 10 bases lining up with TRBD2. The CDR3 is 12 amino acids. Germline CDR1 reads GTSNPN; CDR2 reads SVGIG (reference sequence). J gave up 6 bases and V 4 bases, and 3 bases lay outside the gene matches. In DNA form, the CDR3 reads TGTGCCTGGACTAGCGGGGGTCCCGAGCAGTACTTC. Protein sequence: CAWTSGGPEQYF.

This chain joins TRBV2 and TRBJ2-1; TRBD2 agrees at 12 bases. After removal of 2 bases from V and 0 bases from J, the junction contained 5 bases not matched to a gene. This CDR3 spans 18 amino acids. Germline assignment: CDR1 SNHLY and CDR2 FYNNEI. Here the CDR3 reads CASSEWLAGGSSYNEQFF. The DNA of the CDR3 is TGTGCCAGCAGTGAATGGCTAGCGGGGGGGAGCTCCTACAATGAGCAGTTCTTC.

The chain is built from TRBV6-5 and TRBJ2-3; possible D gene TRBD2, 6 bases. Trimming removed 6 bases at V and 5 bases at J, with 12 bases between. Germline V gene sequence: CDR1 MNHEY, CDR2 SVGAGI. CDR3 length: 13 amino acids. CDR3 sequence reads: CASRPPGVDTQYF. The CDR3 DNA sequence: TGTGCCAGCAGGCCACCGGGAGTAGATACGCAGTATTTT.

The chain has TRBV24-1 and TRBJ2-5, with TRBD2 identical over 7 bases. Germline trimming cut 4 bases from V and 1 base from J; bases unmatched to any gene: 11. The CDR3 loop spans 17 amino acids. Germline lookup yields CDR1 KGHDR and CDR2 SFDVKD. CDR3 nucleotide sequence: TGTGCCACCAGTGACCCTGGGAGGGACGGGGGCCAAGAGACCCAGTACTTC. Protein product: CATSDPGRDGGQETQYF.

The gene calls are TRBV18 and TRBJ2-7; tentatively, D is TRBD2 (5 bases). The germline CDR1 and CDR2 sequences are KGHSH and LQKENI. This CDR3 region has 15 residues. V was clipped by 3 bases and J by 1 base, with 13 bases between them. This CDR3 is CASSPASGLSYEQYF. CDR3 coding DNA: TGTGCCAGCTCACCCGCGAGCGGCCTATCCTACGAGCAGTACTTC.

The chain carries TRBV12-2 and TRBJ1-4; TRBD1, the table's D call, lacks a check against the DNA. TRBV12-2 is marked as a pseudogene. The CDR3 totals 15 residues. CDR3 sequence: CASRFGDRYYEKLFF. DNA for the CDR3: TGTGCAAGTCGCTTCGGGGACAGATATTATGAAAAACTGTTTTTT.

V gene TRBV30 combines with J gene TRBJ2-3; 9 bases align to TRBD2. CDR1 is GTSNPN, CDR2 SVGIG, per germline (reference sequence). This CDR3 comprises 15 residues. Trimming cost V 2 bases and J 0 bases; bases outside gene matches: 3. The CDR3 reads CAWSIAGGSTDTQYF. DNA of the CDR3: TGTGCCTGGAGTATCGCGGGGGGGAGCACAGATACGCAGTATTTT.

This rearrangement joins TRBV20-1 to TRBJ2-3; no clear D gene. CDR3 length: 10 residues. Germline CDR1 and CDR2: DFQATT and SNEGSKA (reference sequence). The germline V and J ends were trimmed by 6 bases and 6 bases, with 7 bases remaining between them. CDR3 sequence: CSAWTDTQYF. DNA for the CDR3: TGCAGTGCCTGGACGGATACGCAGTATTTT.

This rearrangement joins TRBV2 to TRBJ2-7; D possibly uses TRBD1 or TRBD2 (5 bases each). The CDR3 has 14 residues. Trimming removed 7 bases at V and 6 bases at J, with 19 bases between. Germline V lookup: CDR1 SNHLY, CDR2 FYNNEI. The CDR3 DNA follows: TGTGCCAGCAAGAAAGGGGCCCGTGAGGGCGAGCAGTACTTC. It is translated as CASKKGAREGEQYF.

The rearrangement links TRBV28 to TRBJ2-5; D is perhaps TRBD1 (8 bases). There are 18 residues in the CDR3. The germline V gene encodes CDR1 MDHEN and CDR2 SYDVKM. The ends were cut back, 6 bases at V and 5 bases at J, with 28 bases in the middle. The CDR3 region has the DNA TGTGCCAGCAGCTCCCGCGGGGGTAGACAGGGGCCGGGGGAGACCCAGTACTTC. This translates into CASSSRGGRQGPGETQYF.

In DNA form, the CDR3 reads TGTGCCAGCAGCTTGCAAGGGGCTAACTCCTACGAGCAGTACTTC. Its protein is CASSLQGANSYEQYF. The rearrangement uses TRBV5-5 and TRBJ2-7, with a possible D match to TRBD1 (5 bases). Germline V gives CDR1 SGHKS, CDR2 YYEKEE (reference sequence). CDR3 size: 15 residues. V was pared by 1 base and J by 0 bases, with 11 bases between.

As concerns this clone: Other DNA variants within this sample encode the same CDR3. The CDR3 DNA reads as TGTGCCAGCAGTTTTGCCGCTTACGAGCAGTACTTC. It yields the protein CASSFAAYEQYF. V is TRBV12-3 or TRBV12-4 and J is TRBJ2-7; no clear D. This CDR3 comprises 12 residues. V lost 3 bases to trimming and J lost 4 bases, with 7 bases between them.

The CDR3 DNA is TGTGCCAGTAGTACAATCGGACAGGGCTGGGGGGCCCAGTACTTC. Translated: CASSTIGQGWGAQYF. V gene TRBV19 combines with J gene TRBJ2-5, with 8 bases identical to TRBD1. V lost 4 bases, J lost 9 bases, and 13 bases stayed unmatched. The germline gives CDR1 LNHDA, CDR2 SQIVND (reference sequence). The CDR3 totals 15 residues.

CDR3 region: CASSGPDTTNGPYEQYF. CDR3 coding DNA: TGCGCCAGCAGTGGCCCGGACACCACCAACGGCCCCTACGAGCAGTACTTC. The chain combines TRBV10-1 with TRBJ2-7, with D possibly TRBD1 on 5 matching bases. The germline gives CDR1 WNHNN, CDR2 SYGVQD (reference sequence). The CDR3 extends over 17 amino acids. V lost 4 bases to trimming and J lost 2 bases, with 21 bases between them.

The rearrangement links TRBV7-8 to TRBJ1-4, with D possibly matching TRBD1 (6 bases). Germline V CDR1 and CDR2: SGHVS, FQNEAQ. The V end lost 5 bases, the J end lost 3 bases, and 16 bases lay between the germline ends. This CDR3 region has 16 residues. In DNA, the CDR3 is TGTGCCAGCAGCCTTCCGACGACAGGCGCTAATGAAAAACTGTTTTTT. Residues: CASSLPTTGANEKLFF.

The chain combines TRBV6-2 or TRBV6-3 with TRBJ2-7; 12 positions agree with TRBD2. The germline V gene encodes CDR1 MNHEY and CDR2 SVGEGT. V shed 2 bases, J shed 4 bases, and the junction held 3 bases outside the gene matches. This CDR3 has 15 residues. DNA for the CDR3: TGTGCCAGCAGTTACCCCGGACTAGCGGGATACGAGCAGTACTTC. It codes for CASSYPGLAGYEQYF.

The chain carries TRBV5-4 and TRBJ1-1, with D possibly TRBD1 on 6 matching bases. The CDR3 runs to 15 residues. V was shortened by 0 bases and J by 6 bases, with 15 bases between the two germline ends. Germline lookup yields CDR1 SGHNT and CDR2 YYREEE (reference sequence). DNA for the CDR3: TGTGCCAGCAGCTTGGTGGGACACCTTCCCGCTGAAGCTTTCTTT. Amino acids: CASSLVGHLPAEAFF. Based on the CDR3 plus reference TRBV5-4 and TRBJ1-1, the full variable domain is ETGVTQSPTHLIKTRGQQVTLRCSSQSGHNTVSWYQQALGQGPQFIFQYYREEENGRGNFPPRFSGLQFPNYSSELNVNALELDDSALYLCASSLVGHLPAEAFFGQGTRLTVV.

V is TRBV7-2 and J is TRBJ2-3, with 11 bases aligning to TRBD2. The CDR3 is 16 amino acids. Per the germline V gene, CDR1 is SGHTA and CDR2 is FQGNSA. V lost 7 bases and J lost 5; bases outside the gene matches: 11. The CDR3 DNA is TGTGCCAGCACTAACCCCCTAGCGGGGGGAGTAGATACGCAGTATTTT. This encodes CASTNPLAGGVDTQYF.

The chain uses TRBV4-1 and TRBJ2-1; 11 nucleotides match TRBD2. The CDR3 runs to 16 residues. The germline gives CDR1 MGHRA, CDR2 YSYEKL. J gave up 7 bases and V 4 bases, and 9 bases lay outside the gene matches. This chain's CDR3 is CASSPSSGGNDNEQFF. In DNA, the CDR3 is TGCGCCAGCAGCCCCTCTAGCGGGGGGAACGATAATGAGCAGTTCTTC.

The chain recombines TRBV5-5 with TRBJ2-3; TRBD2 agrees at 16 bases. CDR1 and CDR2 from the germline V gene are SGHKS and YYEKEE (reference sequence). Germline trimming cut 1 base from V and 5 bases from J; bases unmatched to any gene: 7. The length of the CDR3 is 18 residues. DNA of the CDR3: TGTGCCAGCAGCTTGCCGGGACTAGCGGGGGGGCATGGAGATACGCAGTATTTT. This encodes CASSLPGLAGGHGDTQYF.

V usage is TRBV28 and J usage is TRBJ2-2; TRBD2 matches 11 bases. This CDR3 has 18 amino acids. J gave up 0 bases and V 6 bases, and 9 bases lay outside the gene matches. The germline V gene encodes CDR1 MDHEN and CDR2 SYDVKM. CDR3 in DNA: TGTGCCAGCAGGCCGACTAGCGGGAAAACCGCGAACACCGGGGAGCTGTTTTTT. It yields the protein CASRPTSGKTANTGELFF.

The chain has TRBV11-2 and TRBJ1-6; 8 positions match TRBD1. CDR1 and CDR2 from the germline V gene are SGHAT and FQNNGV. The junction had 0 bases not matched to a gene; V was cut back by 1 base and J by 7 bases. The CDR3 covers 14 residues. CDR3 protein: CASSLGTGNSPLHF. CDR3 sequence (DNA): TGTGCCAGCAGCTTAGGGACAGGGAATTCACCCCTCCACTTT.

About this clone: The CDR3 does not end in the conserved phenylalanine or tryptophan, so this is likely a read error. The DNA is left out, because the CDR3 cannot be placed on it with certainty; the CDR3 is given as TCRdb lists it. The V call is TRBV4-1, the J call TRBJ2-3. Counting both end residues, the CDR3 totals 14 amino acids. CDR1 MGHRA and CDR2 YSYEKL come from the germline V gene. CDR3 sequence: CASRPPAISRYAVG.

The chain uses TRBV9 and TRBJ1-2, with D uncertain. Germline V gene lookup returns CDR1 SGDLS and CDR2 YYNGEE. Trimming stripped 3 bases from V and 8 bases from J, with 8 bases between. The CDR3 has 11 amino acids. The CDR3 coding sequence is TGTGCCAGCAGCGGGAATCTGGGCTACACCTTC. Amino acids: CASSGNLGYTF.

The CDR3 DNA follows: TGTGCCAGCAGCCCCTGGACGGGGGGAGAGACAGATACGCAGTATTTT. Protein sequence: CASSPWTGGETDTQYF. This chain joins TRBV7-8 and TRBJ2-3; TRBD2 agrees at 7 bases. CDR1 SGHVS and CDR2 FQNEAQ come from the germline V gene. The CDR3 extends over 16 amino acids. The V segment lost 5 bases and the J segment 3 bases; nucleotides outside the gene matches: 11.

This clone was seen just once. The chain is built from TRBV6-1 and TRBJ2-3; D uncertain. The V end lost 7 bases, the J end lost 7 bases, and 9 bases lay between the germline ends. CDR1 and CDR2 (germline): MNHNS, SASEGT. The CDR3 consists of 11 residues. This CDR3 reads CASTLGNTQYF. The CDR3 DNA follows: TGTGCCAGCACCCTCGGAAATACGCAGTATTTT.